The 25 T cell receptor beta chains below all came from one sample that was sequenced in a study of T cell repertoires in cytomegalovirus infection. What these receptors recognize is not known. TCRdb ran MiXCR on the reads and lists one entry per CDR3 protein. The data hold around 540,000 distinct CDR3 sequences, with 33% observed a single time. Source: cultured PBMCs, taken from culture after CMV antigen stimulation. These receptor sequences come from a human donor in good health (CMV status not recorded). Some clones in this sample may be carry-over from other donors' samples.

This clonotype was seen a handful of times. This sequence joins TRBV5-4 and TRBJ1-1, with 8 bases matching TRBD1. In germline, CDR1 is SGHNT, CDR2 YYREEE (reference sequence). After removal of 1 base from V and 1 base from J, the junction contained 3 bases not matched to a gene. CDR3 size: 15 residues. As DNA, the CDR3 is TGTGCCAGCAGCTTGCCCGGGACAGGGAACACTGAAGCTTTCTTT. Translated: CASSLPGTGNTEAFF.

This clonotype came up a few times. The chain joins TRBV19 to TRBJ2-3, with TRBD1 matching over 8 bases. J was trimmed by 4 bases and V by 5 bases; bases with no gene match: 5. The germline gives CDR1 LNHDA, CDR2 SQIVND (reference sequence). This CDR3 contains 14 residues. CDR3 in DNA: TGTGCCAGTAGTCTGACAGGGGTTTCAGATACGCAGTATTTT. Protein sequence: CASSLTGVSDTQYF.

The sample holds many counts of this clonotype. This chain links TRBV7-2 with TRBJ2-7; TRBD2 matches at 13 bases. Germline values: CDR1 SGHTA, CDR2 FQGNSA. The V gene end was trimmed by 5 bases and the J gene end by 7 bases; junction bases not matched to a gene: 5. The CDR3 runs 14 residues. CDR3 bases: TGTGCCAGCAGCATACTAGCGGGAGGGGGGGAGCAGTACGTC. It specifies CASSILAGGGEQYV.

The rearrangement uses TRBV12-3 or TRBV12-4 and TRBJ1-4; D gene uncertain. V lost 6 bases to trimming and J lost 0 bases, with 11 bases between them. The CDR3 is made up of 15 amino acids. The CDR3 protein is CASRAYMATNEKLFF. CDR3 in DNA: TGTGCCAGCAGGGCATACATGGCAACTAATGAAAAACTGTTTTTT.

This CDR3 is CASSQERGTSGVYEQYF. The CDR3 region has the DNA TGTGCCAGCAGCCAAGAAAGGGGGACTAGCGGAGTTTACGAGCAGTACTTC. The chain employs TRBV4-2 and TRBJ2-7, with TRBD2 matching 11 bases. The CDR3 is 17 residues long. Looked up from germline, CDR1 is LGHNA and CDR2 is YNFKEQ. Unmatched junction bases numbered 8, after V lost 0 bases and J lost 4 bases.

A few counts support this clonotype. V usage is TRBV4-1 and J usage is TRBJ1-4; maybe TRBD1 (5 bases). This CDR3 is built from 15 residues. Germline values: CDR1 MGHRA, CDR2 YSYEKL. Trimming removed 1 base at V and 7 bases at J, with 13 bases between. CDR3 amino acids: CASSQGEGGGEKLFF. CDR3 nucleotides: TGCGCCAGCAGCCAAGGCGAGGGTGGGGGTGAAAAACTGTTTTTT.

The chain joins TRBV28 to TRBJ1-5; no clear D. This CDR3 contains 16 residues. CDR1 and CDR2 from the germline V gene are MDHEN and SYDVKM. V was cut by 6 bases and J by 0 bases, with 15 bases left in between. CDR3 DNA: TGTGCCAGCAGCCCCCGGCACGGTTATAGCAATCAGCCCCAGCATTTT. Amino acids: CASSPRHGYSNQPQHF.

The V and J genes are TRBV18 and TRBJ1-2; D is ambiguous. Looked up from germline, CDR1 is KGHSH and CDR2 is LQKENI. V dropped 4 bases and J dropped 8 bases, with 23 bases sitting between them. CDR3 size: 16 residues. The CDR3 DNA follows: TGTGCCAGCTCACGACCCTTGACTCCGGAAGGTACGGGCTACACCTTC. This encodes CASSRPLTPEGTGYTF.

The chain links TRBV6-1 to TRBJ2-7; 7 bases match TRBD1. This CDR3 has 11 amino acids. V shed 5 bases, J shed 9 bases, and the junction held 4 bases outside the gene matches. Germline V lookup: CDR1 MNHNS, CDR2 SASEGT. This chain's CDR3 is CASSFDRVQYF. In DNA, the CDR3 is TGTGCCAGCAGTTTCGACAGGGTGCAGTACTTC.

This clonotype was seen only once. The chain carries TRBV4-3 and TRBJ2-7, with 9 nucleotides matching TRBD2. Trimming removed 1 base from V and 4 bases from J; junction bases left unmatched: 5. Looked up from germline, CDR1 is LGHNA and CDR2 is YSLEER. The length of the CDR3 is 15 residues. The CDR3 protein is CASSQVWTSEYEQYF. CDR3 DNA sequence: TGCGCCAGCAGCCAAGTTTGGACTAGCGAGTACGAGCAGTACTTC.

The CDR3 nucleotides read TGTGCCAGCAGCCCGCCGGCTCCTCCAGGCACAGATACGCAGTATTTT. Protein sequence: CASSPPAPPGTDTQYF. This chain connects TRBV11-2 to TRBJ2-3; D remains ambiguous. The V gene's germline CDR1 is SGHAT and CDR2 FQNNGV. CDR3 length equals 16 residues. Trimming pared 5 bases from V and 1 base from J, leaving 16 bases between.

The chain carries TRBV28 and TRBJ1-2; D is perhaps TRBD1 (5 bases). This CDR3 has 11 amino acids. Trimming took off 8 bases at V and 7 bases at J, with 11 bases between the two ends. Germline CDR1 MDHEN, CDR2 SYDVKM. CDR3 DNA: TGTGCCAGCGGGCAGGGACGTGGCTACACCTTC. Its protein is CASGQGRGYTF.

The V call is TRBV7-8, the J call TRBJ2-7; tentatively, D is TRBD2 (5 bases). The length of the CDR3 is 16 residues. CDR1 SGHVS and CDR2 FQNEAQ come from the germline V gene. Trimming pared 4 bases from V and 7 bases from J, leaving 23 bases between. The CDR3 region has the DNA TGTGCCAGCAGCTCAGCGAGGATCCGCGGGTGGAGGGAGCAGTACTTC. Protein product: CASSSARIRGWREQYF. Filled out from reference TRBV7-8 and TRBJ2-7, the complete variable domain reads GAGVSQSPRYKVAKRGQDVALRCDPISGHVSLFWYQQALGQGPEFLTYFQNEAQLDKSGLPSDRFFAERPEGSVSTLKIQRTQQEDSAVYLCASSSARIRGWREQYFGPGTRLTVT.

There are many counts of this clonotype. The chain links TRBV5-4 to TRBJ2-7; TRBD1 matches at 7 bases. With 0 bases clipped from V and 5 bases from J, the junction kept 5 bases outside the gene matches. The CDR3 is 14 amino acids. The germline CDR1 and CDR2 sequences are SGHNT and YYREEE (reference sequence). CDR3 nucleotide sequence: TGTGCCAGCAGCTTGGGCAGGGGGTCGCACGAGCAGTACTTC. Translation gives CASSLGRGSHEQYF.

This clonotype was recorded at least ten times. As DNA, the CDR3 is TGTGCCAGCAGCTTAGTGGCGGGGAACACCGGGGAGCTGTTTTTT. It codes for CASSLVAGNTGELFF. The chain has TRBV7-2 and TRBJ2-2, with D tentatively TRBD2 (5 bases). Deletions cut 1 base from V and 1 base from J, with 7 bases between. Germline CDR1 is SGHTA and CDR2 is FQGNSA. This CDR3 is built from 15 residues.

This clonotype has ten or more counts. The chain couples TRBV7-2 to TRBJ1-5; 7 bases are a match to TRBD1. J was trimmed by 4 bases and V by 4 bases; bases with no gene match: 7. The CDR3 has 15 amino acids. CDR1 and CDR2 (germline): SGHTA, FQGNSA. CDR3 bases: TGTGCCAGCAGCTCCCAGACAGGGACGAATCAGCCCCAGCATTTT. As protein: CASSSQTGTNQPQHF.

The V call is TRBV20-1, the J call TRBJ2-3, with 7 bases identical to TRBD2. CDR3 length: 14 residues. V dropped 2 bases and J dropped 3; count of bases not matched to a gene: 5. CDR1 is DFQATT, CDR2 SNEGSKA, per germline (reference sequence). In nucleotides, the CDR3 is TGCAGTGCTAGAACTAGCGTTGGGACAGATACGCAGTATTTT. This gives the protein CSARTSVGTDTQYF.

In this sample, this clonotype turned up a few times. The rearrangement links TRBV7-9 to TRBJ1-1; 9 bases map to TRBD1. The V segment lost 5 bases and the J segment 5 bases; nucleotides outside the gene matches: 9. Germline CDR1 is SEHNR and CDR2 is FQNEAQ (reference sequence). This CDR3 has 15 amino acids. The CDR3 DNA reads as TGTGCCAGCAGCCCTCAACAGGGGGCAGGGACTGAAGCTTTCTTT. This codes for CASSPQQGAGTEAFF.

The chain recombines TRBV7-2 with TRBJ2-2; 10 nucleotides match TRBD2. The V segment lost 4 bases and the J segment 4 bases; nucleotides outside the gene matches: 3. This CDR3 has 15 amino acids. Looked up from germline, CDR1 is SGHTA and CDR2 is FQGNSA. Here the CDR3 DNA reads TGTGCCAGCAGCTCTAGCGGGGGCGGCACCGGGGAGCTGTTTTTT. This sequence encodes CASSSSGGGTGELFF.

The gene calls are TRBV7-8 and TRBJ2-7; 8 nucleotides match TRBD1. Germline CDR1 SGHVS, CDR2 FQNEAQ. This CDR3 has 17 amino acids. Trimming removed 5 bases from V and 2 bases from J; junction bases left unmatched: 14. CDR3 bases: TGTGCCAGCAGCCCCGGACAGGGTGGACTAATACCCTACGAGCAGTACTTC. As protein: CASSPGQGGLIPYEQYF.

The chain recombines TRBV24-1 with TRBJ1-5; 8 nucleotides line up with TRBD1. CDR3 length: 14 residues. Germline CDR1 reads KGHDR; CDR2 reads SFDVKD. Trimming removed 5 bases from V and 4 bases from J; junction bases left unmatched: 3. In nucleotides, the CDR3 is TGTGCCACCAGTGTAAGGGACAGGAATCAGCCCCAGCATTTT. Its translation: CATSVRDRNQPQHF.

The chain joins TRBV11-1 to TRBJ2-3; the D is unclear. Germline V gives CDR1 SGHAT, CDR2 FQDESV (reference sequence). The CDR3 spans 14 residues. Trimming left V 4 bases short and J 2 bases short, with 10 bases between. CDR3 nucleotide sequence: TGTGCCAGCAGCTGGGCTCCCAACACAGATACGCAGTATTTT. This encodes CASSWAPNTDTQYF.

This clonotype was found a few times. The V and J genes are TRBV12-3 or TRBV12-4 and TRBJ2-2; D gene ambiguous. Trimming took 10 bases from V and 7 from J, leaving 19 bases between them. This CDR3 comprises 14 residues. The CDR3 DNA is TGTGCCACCTCGTTGTGGGGTGGTGGCGGGGAGCTGTTTTTT. It encodes CATSLWGGGGELFF.

This clonotype was picked up a small number of times. A read error may produce the germline difference seen at one junction end. The chain joins TRBV7-3 to TRBJ2-2; D perhaps matches TRBD2 (6 bases). This CDR3 comprises 14 residues. Germline CDR1 SGHTA, CDR2 FQGTGA. The CDR3, as DNA: TGTGCCAGCAGCTTACGGGGGAACGCCGGGGAGCTGTTTTTT. Encoded protein: CASSLRGNAGELFF.

This chain uses TRBV7-2 with TRBJ1-6, with D possibly matching TRBD1 (6 bases). The CDR3 covers 16 residues. V lost 5 bases, J lost 9 bases, and 20 bases lay in between. Germline V CDR1 and CDR2: SGHTA, FQGNSA. The CDR3 here is CASSPRGGGQGSPLHF. The CDR3 coding sequence is TGTGCCAGCAGCCCGCGGGGTGGGGGGCAGGGTTCACCCCTCCACTTT.